Sequencing of this T cell receptor beta chain was carried out in a study of CD8+ T cells in alopecia areata listed by TCRdb under 2018. In the study overall: Treated patients were enrolled in an open-label pilot trial of oral tofacitinib at 5 to 10 mg twice daily for moderate-to-severe alopecia areata. Biopsies were taken from tofacitinib-treated patients at baseline and at 4 and 24 weeks of treatment, and a later scalp biopsy was taken in several of the tofacitinib-treated patients. The RNA source kit depended on sample type: the PAXgene miRNA kit for fixed scalp, the miRNeasy kit for PBMCs, and the RNeasy kit for mouse skin. For the treated patients, the SALT score, which quantifies what percentage of scalp surface area is affected, served as the measure of disease severity. In humans, TCRbeta sequencing was performed on scalp tissue and on sorted CD4+ and CD8+ peripheral blood T cells from healthy controls and from patients with patchy or totalis/universalis alopecia areata. Clonality in the scalp was compared among normal scalp (n=4), patchy alopecia areata scalp (n=8), and alopecia totalis/universalis scalp (n=8). To study T cell clonal expansion in alopecia areata, the researchers applied high-throughput TCRbeta sequencing to both the C3H/HeJ mouse model and human patients. immunoSEQ multiplex PCR using 35 Vbeta forward primers and 13 Jbeta reverse primers was used to amplify TCRbeta CDR3 regions. Patients stayed on tofacitinib for 6 to 18 months and then had 6 months of follow-up off drug so that delayed response and recurrence could be assessed. Broad study findings and their caveats: The treated cohort was small, with a single nonresponder, so links between baseline CD8+ expansion and response need larger studies. TCR sequences shared between patients were less clear than in mice, possibly partly because of HLA diversity in the patient population. Unlike mouse skin, which is dominated by gammadelta T cells, normal human skin has resident alphabeta T cells that are also sequenced, and this complicates analysis of the scalp TCR repertoire. Many expanded lesional clones were found to persist in scalp and blood during tofacitinib treatment, and relapse after treatment cessation may be partly explained by this persistence. Compared with normal scalp, lesional scalp, particularly in alopecia totalis/universalis, had higher clonality and more expanded CD8+ clones, which suggests antigenic drive. With tofacitinib, both scalp clonality and the number of expanded CD8+ clones among the top 100 scalp clones went down significantly.

Taken from cysteine to phenylalanine, the CDR3 has 11 residues. Only CDR3 DNA remains: 33 bases, in frame from the first base. A distance of 13 bases separates the germline ends of V and J, which lose 6 bases and 8 bases respectively. The germline V gene encodes CDR1 GTSNPN and CDR2 SVGIG (reference sequence). With regard to this clone: The antigen it recognizes is unknown. No base-level quality is on record; no much larger clone is a single base apart.

This specimen's time point label, interpreted: about 4 weeks on oral tofacitinib. The sample's treatment or condition label, in plain terms: oral pan-JAK inhibitor, 5-10 mg twice daily. Lesional scalp punch biopsies and peripheral blood were obtained from alopecia areata patients. PBMCs were isolated by density centrifugation and stained for CD3, CD4 and CD8, and CD4+ and CD8+ T cells were sorted on a FACSAria. The library was made by the immunoSEQ multiplex PCR assay. RNA was extracted from all samples and reverse transcribed into cDNA, which served as template for TCR sequencing. SuperScript III was used for first-strand cDNA synthesis, primed with a 2:1 mix of oligo-dT and random hexamers. A synthetic immune receptor repertoire was used to assess amplification bias, and residual bias was removed computationally. The authors' analysis ran thus. Raw reads were preprocessed for error removal, and CDR3 was defined according to IMGT conventions as running from the conserved cysteine to phenylalanine. To get clonality, Shannon entropy was normalized by log2 of the number of productive unique TCRs and the result was subtracted from 1. Scalp TCRbeta sequences were cross-referenced with sorted blood CD4 and CD8 repertoires so that the CD4 or CD8 identity of scalp clones could be inferred. TCRdb re-hosts the immuneACCESS table, in-frame sequences only. Its copies lack some clones; in the studies checked, an unresolved V gene accounts for under half of them, and the cause for the rest is not known. V, J and clone size are those of that table, while D and trimming were read from the DNA. This sample lists roughly 120,000 clones; about three fifths were detected once. Of the sample, roughly 30% falls within the top ten clones.

The sample consisted of CD8+ T cells sorted from blood, taken at week 4, from a patient treated with tofacitinib. The chain couples TRBV30 to TRBJ1-2, with a tentative D gene TRBD1 over 6 matching bases. The origin of this receptor is a human donor with alopecia areata. The CDR3 here reads CACRGGPGYTF. Here is the DNA: TGTGCCTGTCGCGGGGGGCCCGGCTACACCTTC.